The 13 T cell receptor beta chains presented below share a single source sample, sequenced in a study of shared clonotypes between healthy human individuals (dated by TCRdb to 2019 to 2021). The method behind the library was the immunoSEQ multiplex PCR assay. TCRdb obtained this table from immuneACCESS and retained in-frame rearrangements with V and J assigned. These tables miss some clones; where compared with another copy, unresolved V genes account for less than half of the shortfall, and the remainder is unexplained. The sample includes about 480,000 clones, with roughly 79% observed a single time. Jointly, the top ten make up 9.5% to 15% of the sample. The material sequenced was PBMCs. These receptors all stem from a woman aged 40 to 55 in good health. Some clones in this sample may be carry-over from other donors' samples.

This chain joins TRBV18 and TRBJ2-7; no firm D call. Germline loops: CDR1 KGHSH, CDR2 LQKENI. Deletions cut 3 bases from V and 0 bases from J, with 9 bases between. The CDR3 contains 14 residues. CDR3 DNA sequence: TGTGCCAGCTCACCTATTACGGCCTCCTACGAGCAGTACTTC. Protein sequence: CASSPITASYEQYF.

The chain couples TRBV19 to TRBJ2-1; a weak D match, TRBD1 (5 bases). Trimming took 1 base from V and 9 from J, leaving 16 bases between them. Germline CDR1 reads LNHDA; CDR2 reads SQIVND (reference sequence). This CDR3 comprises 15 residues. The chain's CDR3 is CASSIVGPNRGEQFF. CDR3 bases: TGTGCCAGTAGTATAGTTGGCCCGAATAGGGGTGAGCAGTTCTTC.

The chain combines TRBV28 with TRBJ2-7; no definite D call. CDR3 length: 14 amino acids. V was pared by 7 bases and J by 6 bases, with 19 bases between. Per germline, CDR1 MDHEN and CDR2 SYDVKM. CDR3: CASTGSPYVGEQYF. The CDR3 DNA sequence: TGTGCCAGCACGGGCAGTCCCTACGTCGGCGAGCAGTACTTC.

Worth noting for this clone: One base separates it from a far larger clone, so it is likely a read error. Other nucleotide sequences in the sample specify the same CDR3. CDR3 residues: CASSFRRYEQYF. CDR3 DNA sequence: TGTGCCAGCAGTTTCCGTCGCTACGAGCAGTACTTC. The chain combines TRBV28 with TRBJ2-7; no clear D gene. Germline CDR1 MDHEN, CDR2 SYDVKM. Trimming removed 3 bases at V and 3 bases at J, with 6 bases between. The length of the CDR3 is 12 residues.

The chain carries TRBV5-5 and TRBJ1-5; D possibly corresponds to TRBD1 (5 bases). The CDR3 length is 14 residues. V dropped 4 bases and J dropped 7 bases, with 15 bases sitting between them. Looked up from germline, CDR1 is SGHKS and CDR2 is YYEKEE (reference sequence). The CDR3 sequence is CASSPSEGVQPQHF. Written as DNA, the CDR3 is TGTGCCAGCAGCCCGAGTGAAGGGGTCCAGCCCCAGCATTTT.

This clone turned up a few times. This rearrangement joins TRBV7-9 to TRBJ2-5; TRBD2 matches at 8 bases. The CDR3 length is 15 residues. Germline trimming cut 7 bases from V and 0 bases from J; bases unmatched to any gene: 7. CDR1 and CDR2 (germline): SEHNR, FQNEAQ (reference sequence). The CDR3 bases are TGTGCCAGCAACTTGGGACTAGGGTACCAAGAGACCCAGTACTTC. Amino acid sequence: CASNLGLGYQETQYF.

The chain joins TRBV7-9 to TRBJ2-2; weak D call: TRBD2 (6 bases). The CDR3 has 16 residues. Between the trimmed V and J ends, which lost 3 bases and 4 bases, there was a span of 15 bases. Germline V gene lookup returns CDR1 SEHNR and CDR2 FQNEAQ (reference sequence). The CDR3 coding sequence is TGTGCCAGCAGCTTTGGGTCGGGAGTTGGCACCGGGGAGCTGTTTTTT. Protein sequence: CASSFGSGVGTGELFF.

CDR3 nucleotides: TGTGCCAGCAGGAAGGACTCCTACGAGCAGTACTTC. This gives the protein CASRKDSYEQYF. The chain links TRBV2 to TRBJ2-7; D unclear. The CDR3 loop spans 12 amino acids. The germline V and J ends were trimmed by 6 bases and 0 bases, with 6 bases remaining between them. The germline V gene encodes CDR1 SNHLY and CDR2 FYNNEI.

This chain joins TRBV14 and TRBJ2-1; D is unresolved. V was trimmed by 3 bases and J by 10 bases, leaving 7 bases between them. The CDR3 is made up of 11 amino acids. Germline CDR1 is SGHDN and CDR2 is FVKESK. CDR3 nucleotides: TGTGCCAGCAGCCAGCGGATAGAGCAGTTCTTC. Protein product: CASSQRIEQFF.

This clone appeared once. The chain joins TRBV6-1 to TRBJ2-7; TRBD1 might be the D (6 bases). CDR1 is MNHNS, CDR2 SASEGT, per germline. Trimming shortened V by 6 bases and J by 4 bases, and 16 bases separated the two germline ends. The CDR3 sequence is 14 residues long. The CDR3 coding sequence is TGTGCCAGCAGCCAGGGGCCCCGACTGTACGAGCAGTACTTC. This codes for CASSQGPRLYEQYF.

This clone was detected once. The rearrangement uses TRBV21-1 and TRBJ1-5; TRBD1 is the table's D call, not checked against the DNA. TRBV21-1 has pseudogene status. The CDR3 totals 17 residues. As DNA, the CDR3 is TGTGCCAGCAGCAACGGGGACGGAAAGGGGGTTAATCAGCCCCAGCATTTT. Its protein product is CASSNGDGKGVNQPQHF.

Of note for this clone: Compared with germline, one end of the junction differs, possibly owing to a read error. In DNA, the CDR3 is TGTGCCAGCAGCTTAGACGGGTGGCCGTTCTTC. Translated: CASSLDGWPFF. The chain links TRBV7-9 to TRBJ2-7; D is unclear. The CDR3 contains 11 residues. Per germline, CDR1 SEHNR and CDR2 FQNEAQ (reference sequence).

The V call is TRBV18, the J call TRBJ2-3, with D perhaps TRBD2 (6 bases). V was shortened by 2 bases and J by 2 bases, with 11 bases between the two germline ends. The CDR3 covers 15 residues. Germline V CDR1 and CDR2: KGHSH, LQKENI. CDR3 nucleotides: TGTGCCAGCTCACCAAAGACTAGTTACACAGATACGCAGTATTTT. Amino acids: CASSPKTSYTDTQYF.